A single sample is the source of the 20 T cell receptor beta chains below, sequenced in a study of beta chain features in type 1 diabetes. Expressed TCRB transcripts got sequenced, as all isolated RNA was reverse transcribed. Clones were sequenced by immunoSEQ multiplex PCR, and TCRdb holds only the in-frame ones, with some missing. The table shows some 410,000 clones, with approximately 15% occurring only once. Input material: naive CD4+ T cells from blood. All receptors come from a man aged 25-45 years in good health.

This chain joins TRBV7-7 and TRBJ2-5, with D perhaps matching TRBD2 (6 bases). The CDR3 covers 16 residues. The germline V and J ends were trimmed by 0 bases and 9 bases, with 20 bases remaining between them. Per germline, CDR1 SSHAT and CDR2 FNYEAQ (reference sequence). The CDR3 DNA sequence: TGTGCCAGCAGCTTAGCTGGTAGCGGCGGGATTGGGGCCCAGTACTTC. Translating gives CASSLAGSGGIGAQYF. Combining the CDR3 with reference TRBV7-7 and TRBJ2-5 gives the whole variable domain GAGVSQSPRYKVTKRGQDVTLRCDPISSHATLYWYQQALGQGPEFLTYFNYEAQPDKSGLPSDRFSAERPEGSISTLTIQRTEQRDSAMYRCASSLAGSGGIGAQYFGPGTRLLVL.

This clone occurred a few times. CDR3 amino acids: CAWSVGLSYEQYV. In DNA form, the CDR3 reads TGTGCCTGGAGTGTCGGACTTTCCTACGAGCAGTACGTC. The chain links TRBV30 to TRBJ2-7, with D possibly matching TRBD2 (5 bases). V was trimmed by 0 bases and J by 1 base, leaving 7 bases between them. The CDR3 has 13 residues. Germline loops: CDR1 GTSNPN, CDR2 SVGIG (reference sequence).

This CDR3 is CSVLAGSNQPQHF. CDR3 bases: TGCAGCGTTTTGGCCGGTAGCAATCAGCCCCAGCATTTT. The gene calls are TRBV29-1 and TRBJ1-5; D gene unclear. The CDR3 totals 13 residues. Germline loops: CDR1 SQVTM, CDR2 ANQGSEA. Trimming removed 5 bases at V and 0 bases at J, with 8 bases between.

V is TRBV9 and J is TRBJ1-4; D is unresolved. The CDR3 is made up of 14 amino acids. Trimming took off 7 bases at V and 0 bases at J, with 10 bases between the two ends. CDR1 and CDR2 (germline): SGDLS, YYNGEE. As DNA, the CDR3 is TGTGCCAGCTCCATCACCGCAACTAATGAAAAACTGTTTTTT. Amino acid sequence: CASSITATNEKLFF.

The chain links TRBV29-1 to TRBJ2-2, with 15 bases lining up with TRBD2. V lost 7 bases and J lost 2; bases outside the gene matches: 8. The CDR3 loop spans 17 amino acids. Germline V lookup: CDR1 SQVTM, CDR2 ANQGSEA. Here the CDR3 reads CSAGLAGGPANTGELFF. In nucleotides, the CDR3 is TGCAGCGCCGGACTAGCGGGAGGGCCCGCAAACACCGGGGAGCTGTTTTTT.

The chain couples TRBV25-1 to TRBJ2-7; possible D gene TRBD1, 6 bases. There are 12 residues in the CDR3. CDR1 MGHDK and CDR2 SYGVNS come from the germline V gene. Deletions cut 2 bases from V and 5 bases from J, with 7 bases between. CDR3: CASSETGNEQYV. DNA of the CDR3: TGTGCCAGCAGTGAAACAGGGAACGAGCAGTACGTC.

This clone was seen a few times. The genes are TRBV7-2 and TRBJ2-3; 7 bases fit TRBD2. The CDR3 sequence is 16 residues long. Germline V CDR1 and CDR2: SGHTA, FQGNSA. V was clipped by 2 bases and J by 0 bases; unmatched bases: 5. The CDR3, as DNA: TGTGCCAGCAGCTTATTCCTAGCGGCTAGCACAGATACGCAGTATTTT. Its protein is CASSLFLAASTDTQYF.

This clone was counted only a few times. The CDR3: CASRLTRKETQYF. CDR3 DNA sequence: TGTGCCAGCAGATTAACTAGAAAAGAGACCCAGTACTTC. The chain recombines TRBV7-2 with TRBJ2-5; D possibly corresponds to TRBD2 (5 bases). The CDR3 spans 13 residues. V was trimmed by 6 bases and J by 3 bases, leaving 11 bases between them. Germline V gene sequence: CDR1 SGHTA, CDR2 FQGNSA. Full variable domain (remainder filled in from reference TRBV7-2 and TRBJ2-5): GAGVSQSPSNKVTEKGKDVELRCDPISGHTALYWYRQSLGQGLEFLIYFQGNSAPDKSGLPSDRFSAERTGGSVSTLTIQRTQQEDSAVYLCASRLTRKETQYFGPGTRLLVL.

This clone was found a few times. This chain uses TRBV9 with TRBJ2-5, with a weak D call TRBD2 (6 bases). This CDR3 is 15 amino acids long. Germline CDR1 and CDR2: SGDLS and YYNGEE. V dropped 0 bases and J dropped 2 bases, with 11 bases sitting between them. The CDR3 sequence: CASSVAGGEQETQYF. CDR3 DNA: TGTGCCAGCAGCGTAGCCGGGGGAGAACAAGAGACCCAGTACTTC.

Note on this clone: The same CDR3 can be traced to other DNA sequences in this sample. CDR3 region: CASSSAGLETQYF. In nucleotides, the CDR3 is TGTGCCAGCAGCTCTGCGGGTTTGGAGACCCAGTACTTC. The chain combines TRBV7-2 with TRBJ2-5; maybe TRBD2 (5 bases). This CDR3 region has 13 residues. The V gene's germline CDR1 is SGHTA and CDR2 FQGNSA. V was pared by 4 bases and J by 5 bases, with 11 bases between.

This chain uses TRBV14 with TRBJ2-7; D tentatively fits TRBD1 or TRBD2 (5 bases each). Germline lookup yields CDR1 SGHDN and CDR2 FVKESK. V lost 0 bases and J lost 0, with 21 bases in between. The CDR3 has 19 residues. The CDR3 loop reads CASSQDQGASTRNSYEQYV. The DNA for the CDR3 is TGTGCCAGCAGCCAAGATCAGGGAGCTAGTACCCGGAACTCCTACGAGCAGTACGTC.

This clone was recorded a few times. CDR3 bases: TGTGCCAGCAGCTCCTCGCCCGACAGAGCCAAAAACATTCAGTACTTC. Residues: CASSSSPDRAKNIQYF. This sequence joins TRBV5-4 and TRBJ2-4; tentative D call: TRBD1 (5 bases). Trimming cost V 3 bases and J 0 bases, with 13 bases left between them. This CDR3 is built from 16 residues. In germline, CDR1 is SGHNT, CDR2 YYREEE (reference sequence).

This clone was detected a few times. This chain joins TRBV10-3 and TRBJ2-7; 8 positions agree with TRBD1. CDR1 and CDR2 from the germline V gene are ENHRY and SYGVKD. CDR3 length: 14 residues. The ends lost 4 bases at V and 6 bases at J; junction bases unmatched: 8. CDR3 bases: TGTGCCATCAGTGGGACCGACAGGGGTGGCGAGCAGTACTTC. Its translation is CAISGTDRGGEQYF.

The table lists this clone with a few counts. Other nucleotide sequences from this sample produce the same CDR3. The CDR3 DNA sequence: TGTGCCAGCAGCTTAGGGCGAGCGGACACAGATACGCAGTATTTT. It specifies CASSLGRADTDTQYF. The chain uses TRBV7-9 and TRBJ2-3; tentatively, D is TRBD2 (5 bases). With 1 base removed from V and 2 bases from J, the gap between germline ends came to 10 bases. The CDR3 totals 15 residues. Looked up from germline, CDR1 is SEHNR and CDR2 is FQNEAQ (reference sequence).

This clone was seen only a few times. The chain joins TRBV6-1 to TRBJ2-7, with TRBD1 matching 11 bases. The germline V gene has CDR1 MNHNS and CDR2 SASEGT. There are 22 residues in the CDR3. The junction had 24 bases not matched to a gene; V was cut back by 2 bases and J by 3 bases. The CDR3 sequence is CASSEPSNGDRGYQTAYYEQYF. The CDR3 coding sequence is TGTGCCAGCAGTGAACCTTCTAACGGGGACAGGGGGTACCAAACGGCTTACTACGAGCAGTACTTC.

This chain links TRBV19 with TRBJ2-7; D gene ambiguous. Germline-derived CDR1 and CDR2 are LNHDA and SQIVND (reference sequence). The CDR3 has 12 amino acids. Trimming removed 3 bases from V and 4 bases from J, with 7 bases in between. The CDR3 coding sequence is TGTGCCAGTAGTATCGCCGAGTACGAGCAGTACTTC. This encodes CASSIAEYEQYF.

V is TRBV5-1 and J is TRBJ2-4; 7 nucleotides line up with TRBD2. The CDR3 extends over 15 amino acids. CDR1 and CDR2 from the germline V gene are SGHRS and YFSETQ. V lost 2 bases and J lost 8; bases outside the gene matches: 10. CDR3 in amino acids: CASSFGTTSSHIQYF. In nucleotides, the CDR3 is TGCGCCAGCAGCTTCGGAACGACTAGCTCTCACATTCAGTACTTC.

The chain links TRBV4-3 to TRBJ2-1, with TRBD2 as a possible D gene (6 bases). There are 15 residues in the CDR3. V lost 3 bases and J 4 bases, leaving 13 bases between the germline ends. Germline V gene lookup returns CDR1 LGHNA and CDR2 YSLEER. The CDR3 DNA follows: TGCGCCAGCAGCCAGGGACTCAATTATTACAATGAGCAGTTCTTC. Encoded protein: CASSQGLNYYNEQFF.

This clone turned up a few times. The rearrangement uses TRBV4-1 and TRBJ2-1; 8 bases agree with TRBD2. The CDR3 is 19 amino acids. Germline-derived CDR1 and CDR2 are MGHRA and YSYEKL. J was trimmed by 4 bases and V by 5 bases; bases with no gene match: 19. CDR3 coding DNA: TGCGCCAGCAGCGAAGTTTCAAGAGTATCGGCGGGAGGTTACAATGAGCAGTTCTTC. Translated: CASSEVSRVSAGGYNEQFF.

There are a few counts of this clone. The chain couples TRBV4-1 to TRBJ1-2; TRBD1 matches 8 bases. The germline V gene encodes CDR1 MGHRA and CDR2 YSYEKL. This CDR3 is built from 17 residues. V dropped 7 bases and J dropped 3; count of bases not matched to a gene: 16. The CDR3 loop is CASTATRTGRWDYGYTF. Here the CDR3 DNA reads TGCGCCAGCACCGCAACTAGGACAGGGCGCTGGGACTATGGCTACACCTTC.